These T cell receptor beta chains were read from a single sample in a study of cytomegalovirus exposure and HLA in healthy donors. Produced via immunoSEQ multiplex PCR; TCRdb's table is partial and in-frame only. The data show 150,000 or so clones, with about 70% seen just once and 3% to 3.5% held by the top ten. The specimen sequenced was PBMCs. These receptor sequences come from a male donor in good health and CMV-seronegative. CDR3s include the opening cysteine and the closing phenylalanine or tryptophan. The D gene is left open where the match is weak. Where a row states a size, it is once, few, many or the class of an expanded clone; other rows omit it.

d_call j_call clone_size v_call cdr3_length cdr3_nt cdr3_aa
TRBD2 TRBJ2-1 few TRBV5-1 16 TGCGCCAGCAGCTTGGAAGGAGCGGGGTTGAAGAATGAGCAGTTCTTC CASSLEGAGLKNEQFF
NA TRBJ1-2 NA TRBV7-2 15 TGTGCCAGCAGTCGAGAAGCAGGGGTCCGGTATGGCTACACCTTC CASSREAGVRYGYTF
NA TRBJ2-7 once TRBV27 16 TGTGCCAGCAGTTTTTTACCCTTGGGCAGTACCTACGAGCAGTACTTC CASSFLPLGSTYEQYF
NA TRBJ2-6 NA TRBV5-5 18 TGTGCCAGCAGCCCCTGGGGGCTCAAATTTTCTGGGGCCAACGTCCTGACTTTC CASSPWGLKFSGANVLTF
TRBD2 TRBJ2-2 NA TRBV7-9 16 TGTTCCAGCAGCTTATCGGTAGCGGGGAACACCGGGGAGCTGTTTTTT CSSSLSVAGNTGELFF
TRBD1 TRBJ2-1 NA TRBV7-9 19 TGTGCCAGCAGCTTCCGGTCAACAGGGGGAAGGGACTCCTACAATGAGCAGTTCTTC CASSFRSTGGRDSYNEQFF
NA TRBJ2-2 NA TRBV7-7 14 TGTGCTAGCAGCCGAGACAGGCAGACCGGGGAGCTGTTTTTT CASSRDRQTGELFF
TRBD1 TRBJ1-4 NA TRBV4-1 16 TGCGCCAGCAGCCAGGGTCCTACAGGGGGCCATGAAAAACTGTTTTTT CASSQGPTGGHEKLFF
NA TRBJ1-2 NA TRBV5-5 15 TGTGCCAGCAGCCGGACAGAGGTTGTTCACTATGGCTACACCTTC CASSRTEVVHYGYTF
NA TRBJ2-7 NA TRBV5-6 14 TGTGCCAGCTGTCACAGGGGGGGTCGATACGAGCAGTACTTC CASCHRGGRYEQYF
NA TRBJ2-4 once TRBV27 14 TGTGCCAGCAGGGGGACACTAGCCAAAAACATTCAGTACTTC CASRGTLAKNIQYF
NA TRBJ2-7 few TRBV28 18 TGTGCCAGCATCTCCAGTGGGGGGGCCAGCCAACGACTCTACGAGCAGTACTTC CASISSGGASQRLYEQYF
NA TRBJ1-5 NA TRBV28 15 TGTGCCAGCAGTACGAACGGGTATAGCAATCAGCCCCAGCATTTT CASSTNGYSNQPQHF
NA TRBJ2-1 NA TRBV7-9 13 TGTGCCAGCAGCTTATCTTCCGGTAGTGAGCAGTTCTTC CASSLSSGSEQFF
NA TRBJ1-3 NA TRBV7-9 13 TGTGCCAGCAGCGAGTATTTCGGAAACACCATATATTTT CASSEYFGNTIYF
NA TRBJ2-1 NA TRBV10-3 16 TGTGCCATCAGTGAGTTCGGCGGCCGCTCCTACAATGAGCAGTTCTTC CAISEFGGRSYNEQFF
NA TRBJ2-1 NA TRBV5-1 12 TGCGCCAGCAATCTACAGGGCAATGAGCAGTTCTTC CASNLQGNEQFF
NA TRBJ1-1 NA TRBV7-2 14 TGTGCCAGCAGCCCGGGGATTTCGAACACTGAAGCTTTCTTT CASSPGISNTEAFF
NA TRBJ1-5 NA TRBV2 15 TGTGCCAGCAGTGGTCAGGGTGGTAGCAATCAGCCCCAGCATTTT CASSGQGGSNQPQHF
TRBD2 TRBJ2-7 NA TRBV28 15 TGTGCCAGCAGCCTTACCGGGACTAGCGCCTACGAGCAGTACTTC CASSLTGTSAYEQYF
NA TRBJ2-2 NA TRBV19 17 TGTGCCAGTAGTATGAAGGAACTAATGAGGGCCCAGGGGGAGCTGTTTTTT CASSMKELMRAQGELFF
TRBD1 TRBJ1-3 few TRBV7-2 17 TGTGCCAGCAGCTTAGGTGGGACAGGGGAATCTGGAAACACCATATATTTT CASSLGGTGESGNTIYF
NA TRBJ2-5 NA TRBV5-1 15 TGCGCCAGCAGCTTGGCCCCGGGAGACGGAGTGGCCCAGTACTTC CASSLAPGDGVAQYF
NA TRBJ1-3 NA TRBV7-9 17 TGTGCCAGCAGCTTAAGAGGCGAGACTCACTCTGGAAACACCATATATTTT CASSLRGETHSGNTIYF
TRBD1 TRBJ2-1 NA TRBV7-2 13 TGTGCCAGCAGCCAGGGGGCGCAGGGAAAGCAGTTCTTC CASSQGAQGKQFF
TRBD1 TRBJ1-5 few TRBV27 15 TGTGCCAGCAGTTTTCAGGGGGATAGCAATCAGCCCCAGCATTTT CASSFQGDSNQPQHF
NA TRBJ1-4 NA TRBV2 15 TGTGCCAGCAGTGACGAGCAAACAACTAATGAAAAACTGTTTTTT CASSDEQTTNEKLFF
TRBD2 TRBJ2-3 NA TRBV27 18 TGTGCCAGCAGATCCCTCCCCAGACTAGCGGGAGCCGCAGATACGCAGTATTTT CASRSLPRLAGAADTQYF
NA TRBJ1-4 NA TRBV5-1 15 TGCGCCAGCAGCCTGGAGGGGCACGCGGGGGAAAAACTGTTTTTT CASSLEGHAGEKLFF
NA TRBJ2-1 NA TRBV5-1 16 TGCGCCAGCAGAACAGCTTCGGAAGTCTCCTACAATGAGCAGTTCTTC CASRTASEVSYNEQFF
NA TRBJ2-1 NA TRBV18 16 TGTGCCAGCTCACCACCGTCGGCAGGGAGGTACAATGAGCAGTTCTTC CASSPPSAGRYNEQFF
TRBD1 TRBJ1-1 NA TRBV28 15 TGTGCCAGCAGCCCGTTCGGGACAGAGAACACTGAAGCTTTCTTT CASSPFGTENTEAFF
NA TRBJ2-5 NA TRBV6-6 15 TGTGCCAGCAGTTACTCGCGGGGTCGGCAAGAGACCCAGTACTTC CASSYSRGRQETQYF
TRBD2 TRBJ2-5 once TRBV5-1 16 TGCGCCAGCAGCCGTACCGGGACTAGCGGATCAGAGACCCAGTACTTC CASSRTGTSGSETQYF
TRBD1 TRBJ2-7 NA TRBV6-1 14 TGTGCCAGCAGGGGACAGGGCTCCGACTACGAGCAGTACTTC CASRGQGSDYEQYF
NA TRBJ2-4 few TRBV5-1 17 TGCGCCAGCAGCTTGAACTCGGCAGACAGGATAATGGACATTCAGTACTTC CASSLNSADRIMDIQYF
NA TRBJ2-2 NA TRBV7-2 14 TGTGCCAGCAGCTTCTGGACAGCCACCGGGGAGCTGTTTTTT CASSFWTATGELFF
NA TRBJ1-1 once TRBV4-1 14 TGCGCCAGCAGCCAAGACCCCTCGCAGGGAGGGGCTTTCTTT CASSQDPSQGGAFF
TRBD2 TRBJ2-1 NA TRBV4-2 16 TGTGCCAGCAGCCAAGACGCGGGGGTCACTAACAATGAGCAGTTCTTC CASSQDAGVTNNEQFF
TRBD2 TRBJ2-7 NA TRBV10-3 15 TGTGCCATCTCCCATAGCGGGAGGTTCTCCTACGAGCAGTACTTC CAISHSGRFSYEQYF
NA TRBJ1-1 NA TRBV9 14 TGTGCCAGCAGCGTAATGGGTGAGGACACTGAAGCTTTCTTT CASSVMGEDTEAFF
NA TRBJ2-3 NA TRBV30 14 TGTGCCTGGACTAGAGGCGGGGGCACAGATACGCAGTATTTT CAWTRGGGTDTQYF
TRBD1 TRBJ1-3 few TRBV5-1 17 TGCGCCAGCAGCCCGGGGGACAGATCTACCTCTGGAAACACCATATATTTT CASSPGDRSTSGNTIYF
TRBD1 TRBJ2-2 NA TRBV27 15 TGTGCCAGCAATTGGGGGACAGGGAACACCGGGGAGCTGTTTTTT CASNWGTGNTGELFF
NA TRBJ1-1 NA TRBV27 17 TGTGCCAGCAGTCTTTTAGGGCGAGGGTCTGGGAACACTGAAGCTTTCTTT CASSLLGRGSGNTEAFF
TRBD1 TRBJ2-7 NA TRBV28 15 TGTGCCAGCAGTCCATCGGACAGGGGACGCTACGAGCAGTACTTC CASSPSDRGRYEQYF